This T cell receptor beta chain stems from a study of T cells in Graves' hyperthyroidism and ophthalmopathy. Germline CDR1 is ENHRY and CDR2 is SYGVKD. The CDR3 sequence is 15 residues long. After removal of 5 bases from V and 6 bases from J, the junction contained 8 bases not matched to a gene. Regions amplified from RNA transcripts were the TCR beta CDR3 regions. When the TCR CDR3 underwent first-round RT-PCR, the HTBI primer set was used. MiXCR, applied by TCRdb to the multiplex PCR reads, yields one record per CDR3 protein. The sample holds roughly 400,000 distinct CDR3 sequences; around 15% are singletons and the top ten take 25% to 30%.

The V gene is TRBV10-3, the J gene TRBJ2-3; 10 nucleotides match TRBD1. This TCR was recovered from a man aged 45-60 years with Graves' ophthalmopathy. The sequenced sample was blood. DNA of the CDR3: TGTGCCATCAGTCCCGGGACAGGGGATTCTGATACGCAGTATTTT. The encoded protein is CAISPGTGDSDTQYF.